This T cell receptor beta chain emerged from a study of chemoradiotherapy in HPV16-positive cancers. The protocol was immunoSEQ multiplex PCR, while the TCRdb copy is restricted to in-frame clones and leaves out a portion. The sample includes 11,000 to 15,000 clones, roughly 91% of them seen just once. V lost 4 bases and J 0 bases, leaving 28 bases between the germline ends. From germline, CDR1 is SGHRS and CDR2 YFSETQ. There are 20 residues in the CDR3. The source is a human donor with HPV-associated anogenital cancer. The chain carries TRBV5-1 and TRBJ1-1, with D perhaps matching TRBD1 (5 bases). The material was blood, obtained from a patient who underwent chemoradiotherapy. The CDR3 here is CASSLRPTDLVGGMNTEAFF. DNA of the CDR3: TGCGCCAGCAGCCTACGGCCGACGGATTTAGTGGGGGGTATGAACACTGAAGCTTTCTTT.